This T cell receptor (beta chain) was captured by sequencing in a study of blood T cell repertoires in COVID-19. Study in general: Sites across the United States, Italy and Spain contributed samples from acute and convalescent COVID-19.

The V segment lost 5 bases and the J segment 8 bases; nucleotides outside the gene matches: 11. Germline assignment: CDR1 MNHNY and CDR2 SVGAGI (reference sequence). The CDR3 has 14 residues. Sequenced by immunoSEQ multiplex PCR; TCRdb stores in-frame clones only, minus some. The table has approximately 52,000 clones, around 86% seen once. This clone was detected only once. The sequenced sample was peripheral blood. The sequence was obtained from a human donor in a cohort sampled during active COVID-19. This chain connects TRBV6-6 to TRBJ1-2, with 7 bases that match TRBD1. CDR3 region: CASSGTGAPWGYTF. The CDR3 nucleotides read TGTGCCAGCAGTGGCACAGGGGCCCCCTGGGGCTACACCTTC.